This entry lists 14 T cell receptor beta chains sequenced from one sample in a study of blood T cell repertoires in COVID-19. Sequencing used immunoSEQ multiplex PCR; TCRdb keeps in-frame clones, though not all of them. The sample has roughly 120,000 clones; roughly 80% are singletons. The specimen was peripheral blood. Receptor source: a human donor in a cohort sampled during active or convalescent COVID-19.

The chain uses TRBV7-9 and TRBJ1-1; TRBD1 aligns across 7 bases. Trimming took 6 bases from V and 3 from J; bases not matched to a gene: 7. Per germline, CDR1 SEHNR and CDR2 FQNEAQ (reference sequence). The CDR3 runs to 14 residues. The CDR3: CASSLTGLYTEAFF. The DNA for the CDR3 is TGTGCCAGCAGTCTGACAGGGCTGTACACTGAAGCTTTCTTT.

The chain employs TRBV9 and TRBJ2-2, with 14 bases aligning to TRBD2. The CDR3 is made up of 16 amino acids. Germline CDR1 is SGDLS and CDR2 is YYNGEE. With V trimmed by 4 bases and J by 7 bases, 6 bases remained unmatched. The DNA for the CDR3 is TGTGCCAGCAGCAAGGGACTAGCGGGAGTTGACGGGGAGCTGTTTTTT. The encoded protein is CASSKGLAGVDGELFF.

The CDR3 sequence: CASSVTSGGAGELFF. DNA of the CDR3: TGCGCCAGCAGCGTGACTAGCGGGGGCGCCGGGGAGCTGTTTTTT. The chain employs TRBV5-1 and TRBJ2-2; 12 bases map to TRBD2. In germline, CDR1 is SGHRS, CDR2 YFSETQ. V dropped 4 bases and J dropped 6; count of bases not matched to a gene: 4. There are 15 residues in the CDR3.

This clone was seen only a few times. The chain combines TRBV6-4 with TRBJ2-3; D is perhaps TRBD2 (6 bases). Germline V lookup: CDR1 MRHNA, CDR2 SNTAGT. With 6 bases removed from V and 0 bases from J, the gap between germline ends came to 13 bases. CDR3 length: 15 amino acids. CDR3 in DNA: TGTGCCAGCAGAACTAGCCGGACTAGCACAGATACGCAGTATTTT. Encoded protein: CASRTSRTSTDTQYF.

The chain links TRBV7-2 to TRBJ1-3; D possibly corresponds to TRBD1 (6 bases). The germline V gene has CDR1 SGHTA and CDR2 FQGNSA. V lost 4 bases and J lost 2, with 12 bases in between. The CDR3 runs 15 residues. The CDR3 DNA reads TGTGCCAGCAGCTGGACACAGGGAACTGGAAACACCATATATTTT. It encodes CASSWTQGTGNTIYF.

The chain joins TRBV2 to TRBJ2-3; TRBD2 matches at 7 bases. Germline V gene data show CDR1 as SNHLY and CDR2 as FYNNEI. The CDR3 contains 14 residues. V lost 8 bases, J lost 0 bases, and 5 bases stayed unmatched. This chain's CDR3 is CASRQGLSTDTQYF. CDR3 nucleotide sequence: TGTGCCAGCCGGCAGGGACTAAGCACAGATACGCAGTATTTT.

This clone was observed a few times. The rearrangement uses TRBV10-3 and TRBJ1-1, with TRBD1 matching 7 bases. The CDR3 loop spans 12 amino acids. The germline V gene has CDR1 ENHRY and CDR2 SYGVKD. V shed 6 bases, J shed 8 bases, and the junction held 6 bases outside the gene matches. The CDR3 DNA reads as TGTGCCATCAGCCGGGACAGACAAGAAGCTTTCTTT. As protein: CAISRDRQEAFF.

The rearrangement links TRBV4-1 to TRBJ2-3; a weak D match, TRBD2 (5 bases). Germline V gene lookup returns CDR1 MGHRA and CDR2 YSYEKL. V lost 0 bases, J lost 6 bases, and 16 bases lay in between. This CDR3 is built from 16 residues. This CDR3 is CASSQDRSGPRDTQYF. The DNA of the CDR3 is TGCGCCAGCAGCCAAGATCGGAGCGGCCCCAGGGATACGCAGTATTTT.

This chain links TRBV7-3 with TRBJ2-1, with 13 bases aligning to TRBD2. This CDR3 has 15 amino acids. J lost 8 bases, V lost 5 bases, and 6 bases had no gene match. CDR1 is SGHTA, CDR2 FQGTGA, per germline. CDR3 nucleotide sequence: TGTGCCAGCAGCACTAGCGGGAGGGCCCATGATGAGCAGTTCTTC. It is translated as CASSTSGRAHDEQFF.

This clone has just a few counts. The chain uses TRBV5-1 and TRBJ2-1; 7 positions match TRBD2. The CDR3 covers 15 residues. The trim removed 6 bases at V and 4 bases at J, leaving 10 bases unmatched. CDR1 and CDR2 (germline): SGHRS, YFSETQ. CDR3 DNA sequence: TGCGCCAGCAAACCGGCGGGAGTAACATACAATGAGCAGTTCTTC. It yields the protein CASKPAGVTYNEQFF.

This clone was seen a few times. The V gene is TRBV18, the J gene TRBJ2-1; no firm D call. V was cut by 3 bases and J by 4 bases, with 7 bases left in between. The CDR3 contains 13 residues. CDR1 is KGHSH and CDR2 is LQKENI in the germline V gene. The CDR3 DNA is TGTGCCAGCTCACCCCCCGAGTACAATGAGCAGTTCTTC. Protein sequence: CASSPPEYNEQFF.

CDR3 residues: CASSAGFDGNTIYF. CDR3 coding DNA: TGTGCCAGCAGTGCGGGGTTCGATGGAAACACCATATATTTT. The chain combines TRBV2 with TRBJ1-3, with no clear D. V lost 4 bases and J 3 bases, leaving 10 bases between the germline ends. This CDR3 is built from 14 residues. The germline V gene encodes CDR1 SNHLY and CDR2 FYNNEI.

This clone was picked up a small number of times. The chain carries TRBV18 and TRBJ1-4, with 8 positions matching TRBD1. The CDR3 is 14 residues long. Germline CDR1 is KGHSH and CDR2 is LQKENI. V trimming: 4 bases; J trimming: 6 bases; junction bases outside the gene matches: 4. The CDR3 DNA follows: TGTGCCAGCTCACTCGGGACAGGTCATGAAAAACTGTTTTTT. This gives the protein CASSLGTGHEKLFF. The full variable domain, with the rest looked up from reference TRBV18 and TRBJ1-4, is NAGVMQNPRHLVRRRGQEARLRCSPMKGHSHVYWYRQLPEEGLKFMVYLQKENIIDESGMPKERFSAEFPKEGPSILRIQQVVRGDSAAYFCASSLGTGHEKLFFGSGTQLSVL.

Here the CDR3 DNA reads TGTGCCAGCAGCTCAAGCCCTTACTACGAGCAGTACTTC. Its translation is CASSSSPYYEQYF. The chain joins TRBV27 to TRBJ2-7; D gene ambiguous. Germline assignment: CDR1 MNHEY and CDR2 SMNVEV (reference sequence). The CDR3 covers 13 residues. Trimming took off 6 bases at V and 3 bases at J, with 12 bases between the two ends.